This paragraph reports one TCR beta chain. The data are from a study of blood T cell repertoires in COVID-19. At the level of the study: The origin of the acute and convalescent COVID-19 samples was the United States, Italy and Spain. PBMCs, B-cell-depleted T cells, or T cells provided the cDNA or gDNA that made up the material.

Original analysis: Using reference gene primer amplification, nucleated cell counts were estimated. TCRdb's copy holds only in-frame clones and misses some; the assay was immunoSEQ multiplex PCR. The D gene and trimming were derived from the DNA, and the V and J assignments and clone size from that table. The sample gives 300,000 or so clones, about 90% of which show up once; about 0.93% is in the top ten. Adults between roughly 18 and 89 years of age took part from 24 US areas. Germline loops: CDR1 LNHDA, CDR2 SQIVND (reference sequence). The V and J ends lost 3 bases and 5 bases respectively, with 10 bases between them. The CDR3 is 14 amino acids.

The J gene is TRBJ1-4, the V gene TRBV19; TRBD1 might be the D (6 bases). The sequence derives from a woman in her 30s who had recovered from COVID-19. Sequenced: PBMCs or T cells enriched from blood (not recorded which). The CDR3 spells CASSITGSNEKLFF. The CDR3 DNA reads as TGTGCCAGTAGTATCACAGGGTCGAATGAAAAACTGTTTTTT.